This T cell receptor (beta chain) was recovered during a study of PD-1 blockade in classical Hodgkin lymphoma. Across the study: Nivolumab 3 mg/kg was given intravenously every 2 weeks. Findings of the study overall: Significantly greater TCR diversity emerged by C4D1 in CD4+ cells but not CD8+ cells. Complete responders' diversity at baseline resembled that of newly diagnosed patients.

The repertoire was sequenced with immunoSEQ multiplex PCR; TCRdb's copy has only in-frame clones and lacks some. The sample lists 17,000 or so clones, around 75% occurring once. For this clone: What it binds is not known.

J lost 2 bases, V lost 7 bases, and 10 bases had no gene match. This CDR3 is built from 16 residues. CDR1 is SGHRS and CDR2 is YFSETQ in the germline V gene. Relapse after autologous stem cell transplantation occurred in every patient, and brentuximab vedotin exposure varied. This receptor was obtained from a human donor with classical Hodgkin lymphoma. Sequenced material: peripheral blood mononuclear cells (PBMCs), taken at baseline. The rearrangement links TRBV5-1 to TRBJ2-3; 10 bases are shared with TRBD2. The CDR3: CASRLIAGGYTDTQYF. CDR3 nucleotide sequence: TGCGCCAGCCGCCTAATAGCGGGGGGATACACAGATACGCAGTATTTT.